This TCR beta chain comes out of a study of shared T cell receptors in the human thymus. Germline V lookup: CDR1 SGHTA, CDR2 FQGTGA. The CDR3 has 12 residues. Trimming removed 8 bases from V and 7 bases from J, with 12 bases in between. The assay was immunoSEQ multiplex PCR, and TCRdb's table has in-frame clones only and misses some. The repertoire holds 550,000 to 800,000 clones, with 80% to 90% as singletons. This clone appeared a single time. The same specimen was also included in a second study, on human thymus T cells. In that study: The donors were infants in Finland with congenital heart defects, otherwise immunologically healthy. Obtained as resections during corrective heart surgery, the thymus tissue was then studied. Gene usage for V and J segments appeared biased in thymic and blood repertoires.

The chain recombines TRBV7-3 with TRBJ2-1; tentatively, D is TRBD2 (6 bases). Specimen: thymocytes. This receptor was obtained from a girl under two years old with a congenital heart defect. This chain's CDR3 is CASAPRGNEQFF. DNA for the CDR3: TGTGCCAGCGCCCCTCGGGGGAATGAGCAGTTCTTC.